The T cell receptor (beta chain) described here comes from a study of T cells in Graves' hyperthyroidism and ophthalmopathy. Study observations and caveats: Researchers report that a 13 V-J model separated ophthalmopathy from stable hyperthyroidism.

Germline V lookup: CDR1 WNHNN, CDR2 SYGVQD (reference sequence). After removal of 6 bases from V and 4 bases from J, the junction contained 2 bases not matched to a gene. The CDR3 sequence is 12 residues long. Amplified regions were TCR beta CDR3 sequences from RNA transcripts. HTBI primers were employed in a first-round RT-PCR of the TCR CDR3. TCRdb redid the calling of the multiplex PCR reads with MiXCR, one entry per CDR3 protein. Among 350,000 or so distinct CDR3 sequences listed, around 18% were seen once. This clonotype was detected ten times or more. The antigen is undetermined. The genes are TRBV10-1 and TRBJ1-1; TRBD1 matches at 7 bases. The sample comprised blood. The receptor was isolated from a woman aged 35 to 49 with Graves' ophthalmopathy. CDR3 in amino acids: CASSQGVTEAFF. In DNA form, the CDR3 reads TGCGCCAGCAGCCAGGGGGTCACTGAAGCTTTCTTT.